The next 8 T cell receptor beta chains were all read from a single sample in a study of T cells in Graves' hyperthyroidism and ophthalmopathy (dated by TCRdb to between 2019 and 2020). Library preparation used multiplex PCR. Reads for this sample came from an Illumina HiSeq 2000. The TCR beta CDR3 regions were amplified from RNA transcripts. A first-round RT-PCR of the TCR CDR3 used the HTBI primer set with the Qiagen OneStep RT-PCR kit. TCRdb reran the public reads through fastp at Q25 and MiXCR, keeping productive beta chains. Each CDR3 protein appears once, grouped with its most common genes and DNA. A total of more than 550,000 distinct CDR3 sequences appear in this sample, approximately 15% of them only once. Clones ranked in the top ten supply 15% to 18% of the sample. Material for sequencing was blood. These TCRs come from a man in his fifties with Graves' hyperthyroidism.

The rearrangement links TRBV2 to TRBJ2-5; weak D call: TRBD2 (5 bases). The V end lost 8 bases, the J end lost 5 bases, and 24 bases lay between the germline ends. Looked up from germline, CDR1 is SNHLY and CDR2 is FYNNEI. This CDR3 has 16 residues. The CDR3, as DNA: TGTGCCAGCTCTCTTACCCACAATAGCGTTTTGGAGACCCAGTACTTC. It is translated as CASSLTHNSVLETQYF.

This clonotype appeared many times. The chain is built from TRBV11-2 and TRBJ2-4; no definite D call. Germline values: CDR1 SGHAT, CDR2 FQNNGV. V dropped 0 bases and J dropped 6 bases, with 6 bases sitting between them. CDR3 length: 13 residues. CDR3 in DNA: TGTGCCAGCAGCTTAGAATCAATAAACATTCAGTACTTC. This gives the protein CASSLESINIQYF.

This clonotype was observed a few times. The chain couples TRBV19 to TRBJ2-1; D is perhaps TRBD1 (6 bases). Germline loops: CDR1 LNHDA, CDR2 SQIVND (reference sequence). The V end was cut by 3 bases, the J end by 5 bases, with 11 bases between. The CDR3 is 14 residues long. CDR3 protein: CASSIGDRHNEQFF. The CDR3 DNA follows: TGTGCCAGTAGTATTGGTGACAGGCACAATGAGCAGTTCTTC.

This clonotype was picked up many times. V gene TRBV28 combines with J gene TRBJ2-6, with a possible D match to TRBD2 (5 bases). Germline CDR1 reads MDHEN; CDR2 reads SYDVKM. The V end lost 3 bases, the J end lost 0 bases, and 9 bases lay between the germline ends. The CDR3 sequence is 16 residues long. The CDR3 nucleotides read TGTGCCAGCAGTTTTCCGGAGGACTCTGGGGCCAACGTCCTGACTTTC. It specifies CASSFPEDSGANVLTF.

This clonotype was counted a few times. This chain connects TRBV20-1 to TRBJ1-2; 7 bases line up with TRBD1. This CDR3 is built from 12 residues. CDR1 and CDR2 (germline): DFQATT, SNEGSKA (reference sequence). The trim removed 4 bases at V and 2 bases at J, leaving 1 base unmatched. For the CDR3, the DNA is TGCAGTGCTACGGGACAGAACTATGGCTACACCTTC. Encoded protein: CSATGQNYGYTF.

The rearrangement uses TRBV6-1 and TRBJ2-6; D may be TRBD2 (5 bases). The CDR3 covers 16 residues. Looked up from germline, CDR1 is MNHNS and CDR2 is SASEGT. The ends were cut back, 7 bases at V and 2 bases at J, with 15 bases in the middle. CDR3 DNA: TGTGCCAGCACCCTGGCGAGGGCAGCTGGGGCCAACGTCCTGACTTTC. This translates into CASTLARAAGANVLTF.

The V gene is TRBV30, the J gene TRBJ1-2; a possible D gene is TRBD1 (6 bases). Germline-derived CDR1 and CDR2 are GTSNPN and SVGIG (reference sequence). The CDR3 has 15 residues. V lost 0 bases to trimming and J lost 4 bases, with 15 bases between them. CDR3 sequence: CAWSVRQGHFYGYTF. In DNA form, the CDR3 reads TGTGCCTGGAGTGTTCGTCAGGGACACTTCTATGGCTACACCTTC.

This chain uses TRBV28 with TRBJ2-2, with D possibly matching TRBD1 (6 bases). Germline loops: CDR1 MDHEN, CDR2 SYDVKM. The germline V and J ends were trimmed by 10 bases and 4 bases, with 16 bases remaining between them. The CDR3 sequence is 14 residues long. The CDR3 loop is CATTRQGITGELFF. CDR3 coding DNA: TGTGCCACTACGCGGCAGGGGATCACCGGGGAGCTGTTTTTT.